The 22 T cell receptor beta chains below all came from one sample that was sequenced in a study of blood T cell repertoires in COVID-19. The assay was immunoSEQ multiplex PCR, and TCRdb's table has in-frame clones only and misses some. The data show roughly 430,000 clones, about 88% seen once. Sequences were obtained from PBMCs or T cells enriched from blood (not recorded which). The receptors originated from a woman in her late teens or twenties who had been exposed to COVID-19.

The CDR3 loop reads CASSLGLAGPYEQYF. CDR3 coding DNA: TGTGCCAGCAGTTTAGGATTAGCGGGGCCCTACGAGCAGTACTTC. This chain links TRBV27 with TRBJ2-7, with 8 bases identical to TRBD2. CDR1 and CDR2 (germline): MNHEY, SMNVEV (reference sequence). V gave up 2 bases and J gave up 2 bases; unmatched junction bases: 5. CDR3 length equals 15 residues.

The V gene is TRBV19, the J gene TRBJ1-1; D is perhaps TRBD1 (5 bases). The CDR3 spans 15 residues. V gave up 0 bases and J gave up 2 bases, with 10 bases separating them. Per germline, CDR1 LNHDA and CDR2 SQIVND (reference sequence). The CDR3 region is CASSIDPDSNTEAFF. The CDR3 nucleotides are TGTGCCAGTAGTATAGATCCCGACAGTAACACTGAAGCTTTCTTT.

This chain uses TRBV2 with TRBJ1-1; D remains unclear. CDR3 size: 12 residues. Trimming took 8 bases from V and 5 from J, leaving 12 bases between them. Per the germline V gene, CDR1 is SNHLY and CDR2 is FYNNEI. The CDR3 DNA reads TGTGCCAGCGAGGCACGGTGGACTGAAGCTTTCTTT. As protein: CASEARWTEAFF.

This clone was counted once. V is TRBV27 and J is TRBJ1-2, with 7 bases matching TRBD1. Per germline, CDR1 MNHEY and CDR2 SMNVEV (reference sequence). The CDR3 covers 13 residues. V shed 10 bases, J shed 0 bases, and the junction held 5 bases outside the gene matches. In DNA form, the CDR3 reads TGTGCCACCTCAGGGGGTACTAACTATGGCTACACCTTC. Its translation is CATSGGTNYGYTF.

The rearrangement links TRBV19 to TRBJ1-2; 8 bases are a match to TRBD1. V was clipped by 11 bases and J by 7 bases; unmatched bases: 9. The CDR3 sequence is 12 residues long. From germline, CDR1 is LNHDA and CDR2 SQIVND (reference sequence). The CDR3 region has the DNA TGTGCCGGCCGGGGGACAGGTTTTGGCTACACCTTC. Its protein is CAGRGTGFGYTF.

This chain connects TRBV5-1 to TRBJ2-7; the match to TRBD2 covers 12 bases. Germline values: CDR1 SGHRS, CDR2 YFSETQ. The trim removed 2 bases at V and 5 bases at J, leaving 5 bases unmatched. The CDR3 consists of 15 residues. The CDR3 DNA reads TGCGCCAGCAGCTTTGGGACTAGCGGGTCCCACGAGCAGTACTTC. Its translation: CASSFGTSGSHEQYF.

This clone was counted only a few times. J is TRBJ2-5 and V is TRBV6-5, with D perhaps matching TRBD2 (5 bases). The CDR3 loop spans 16 amino acids. Trimming left V 2 bases short and J 4 bases short, with 17 bases between. Germline assignment: CDR1 MNHEY and CDR2 SVGAGI. In nucleotides, the CDR3 is TGTGCCAGCAGTTACGGACTTACCAAGGGCTCAGAGACCCAGTACTTC. This translates into CASSYGLTKGSETQYF.

The chain combines TRBV19 with TRBJ2-1, with TRBD2 matching over 9 bases. The CDR3 has 15 residues. Trimming cost V 1 base and J 5 bases; bases outside gene matches: 3. Germline assignment: CDR1 LNHDA and CDR2 SQIVND (reference sequence). CDR3 sequence: CASSIVAGANNEQFF. The CDR3, as DNA: TGTGCCAGTAGTATAGTAGCGGGGGCCAACAATGAGCAGTTCTTC.

The chain couples TRBV7-9 to TRBJ2-1, with 7 bases identical to TRBD2. CDR1 SEHNR and CDR2 FQNEAQ come from the germline V gene (reference sequence). The CDR3 consists of 18 residues. J was trimmed by 0 bases and V by 5 bases; bases with no gene match: 13. CDR3 protein: CASSLSGTTVVSYNEQFF. The CDR3 nucleotides are TGTGCCAGCAGCCTCTCCGGGACTACCGTTGTCTCCTACAATGAGCAGTTCTTC.

This rearrangement joins TRBV28 to TRBJ2-7; no clear D. There are 12 residues in the CDR3. Trimming left V 6 bases short and J 3 bases short, with 9 bases between. The germline V gene encodes CDR1 MDHEN and CDR2 SYDVKM. CDR3 DNA: TGTGCCAGCAGCCCTATCTACTACGAGCAGTACTTC. Its translation is CASSPIYYEQYF.

V and J are TRBV18 and TRBJ1-5, with D unclear. The germline CDR1 and CDR2 sequences are KGHSH and LQKENI. The CDR3 has 16 amino acids. Trimming left V 2 bases short and J 0 bases short, with 11 bases between. In DNA, the CDR3 is TGTGCCAGCTCACCAATAGCAAGTTCTAGCAATCAGCCCCAGCATTTT. Its translation: CASSPIASSSNQPQHF.

This chain joins TRBV18 and TRBJ1-6, with D maybe TRBD1 (6 bases). The V gene's germline CDR1 is KGHSH and CDR2 LQKENI. This CDR3 contains 14 residues. V gave up 7 bases and J gave up 3 bases, with 10 bases separating them. The CDR3 coding sequence is TGTGCCAGCTTGGCAGGGGACTATAATTCACCCCTCCACTTT. This sequence encodes CASLAGDYNSPLHF.

This chain uses TRBV28 with TRBJ2-1; 8 positions match TRBD1. The germline gives CDR1 MDHEN, CDR2 SYDVKM. The CDR3 loop spans 15 amino acids. The ends lost 5 bases at V and 4 bases at J; junction bases unmatched: 7. The CDR3 sequence: CASSTPGGWYNEQFF. The DNA for the CDR3 is TGTGCCAGCAGTACCCCAGGGGGCTGGTACAATGAGCAGTTCTTC.

The rearrangement links TRBV11-2 to TRBJ2-1, with D perhaps matching TRBD2 (6 bases). Germline CDR1 reads SGHAT; CDR2 reads FQNNGV. Trimming shortened V by 6 bases and J by 3 bases, and 15 bases separated the two germline ends. The CDR3 runs 15 residues. CDR3 DNA sequence: TGTGCCAGCAGTTCAATCCTGGGACTCTACAATGAGCAGTTCTTC. Its translation is CASSSILGLYNEQFF.

This rearrangement joins TRBV12-2 to TRBJ1-5; the table's D call, TRBD1, was not checked against the DNA. TRBV12-2 has pseudogene status. The CDR3 is 16 residues long. CDR3 sequence: CASRLGFDRFNQPQHF. The CDR3 bases are TGTGCAAGTCGCTTAGGGTTTGACAGATTCAATCAGCCCCAGCATTTT.

This chain uses TRBV28 with TRBJ1-4; TRBD1 might be the D (6 bases). Deletions cut 6 bases from V and 6 bases from J, with 11 bases between. The germline V gene has CDR1 MDHEN and CDR2 SYDVKM. The CDR3 is 13 amino acids. The CDR3 DNA reads TGTGCCAGCAGGTCGGACAGATATGAAAAACTGTTTTTT. It translates to CASRSDRYEKLFF.

This sequence joins TRBV5-4 and TRBJ2-3; TRBD2 aligns across 8 bases. This CDR3 is 15 amino acids long. The ends lost 4 bases at V and 0 bases at J; junction bases unmatched: 4. Germline loops: CDR1 SGHNT, CDR2 YYREEE (reference sequence). For the CDR3, the DNA is TGTGCCAGCAGCCAGGCTAGCGGGAGCACAGATACGCAGTATTTT. As protein: CASSQASGSTDTQYF.

V gene TRBV10-1 combines with J gene TRBJ2-2, with 10 bases lining up with TRBD2. The CDR3 runs to 17 residues. Trimming removed 2 bases from V and 3 bases from J; junction bases left unmatched: 6. Germline-derived CDR1 and CDR2 are WNHNN and SYGVQD (reference sequence). The CDR3 DNA reads TGCGCCAGCAGTGAGAAGCGGCTAGCGGGAGACACCGGGGAGCTGTTTTTT. Its protein is CASSEKRLAGDTGELFF.

The genes are TRBV6-5 and TRBJ2-5, with TRBD2 as a possible D gene (5 bases). The CDR3 spans 13 residues. Deletions cut 8 bases from V and 3 bases from J, with 13 bases between. CDR1 is MNHEY, CDR2 SVGAGI, per germline. The CDR3 loop reads CASASSEKETQYF. CDR3 sequence (DNA): TGTGCCAGCGCCAGTAGCGAGAAAGAGACCCAGTACTTC.

The chain links TRBV7-8 to TRBJ2-1; D perhaps matches TRBD1 (6 bases). CDR1 is SGHVS and CDR2 is FQNEAQ in the germline V gene. The CDR3 totals 12 residues. V was trimmed by 5 bases and J by 9 bases, leaving 11 bases between them. CDR3 residues: CASSLTGFEQFF. In DNA, the CDR3 is TGTGCCAGCAGCCTCACAGGGTTTGAGCAGTTCTTC. The full variable domain, with the rest looked up from reference TRBV7-8 and TRBJ2-1, is GAGVSQSPRYKVAKRGQDVALRCDPISGHVSLFWYQQALGQGPEFLTYFQNEAQLDKSGLPSDRFFAERPEGSVSTLKIQRTQQEDSAVYLCASSLTGFEQFFGPGTRLTVL.

The V gene is TRBV12-3 or TRBV12-4, the J gene TRBJ2-1; D gene ambiguous. V shed 5 bases and J shed 7 bases, with 12 bases lying between them. There are 13 residues in the CDR3. CDR3 DNA: TGTGCCAGCAGTATATCCCCCACAAATGAGCAGTTCTTC. This sequence encodes CASSISPTNEQFF.

The rearrangement uses TRBV14 and TRBJ1-1; no definite D call. The CDR3 totals 17 residues. The germline CDR1 and CDR2 sequences are SGHDN and FVKESK. Trimming left V 1 base short and J 0 bases short, with 15 bases between. CDR3: CASSQGSTSVLNTEAFF. CDR3 DNA sequence: TGTGCCAGCAGCCAAGGGTCGACATCAGTGCTGAACACTGAAGCTTTCTTT.